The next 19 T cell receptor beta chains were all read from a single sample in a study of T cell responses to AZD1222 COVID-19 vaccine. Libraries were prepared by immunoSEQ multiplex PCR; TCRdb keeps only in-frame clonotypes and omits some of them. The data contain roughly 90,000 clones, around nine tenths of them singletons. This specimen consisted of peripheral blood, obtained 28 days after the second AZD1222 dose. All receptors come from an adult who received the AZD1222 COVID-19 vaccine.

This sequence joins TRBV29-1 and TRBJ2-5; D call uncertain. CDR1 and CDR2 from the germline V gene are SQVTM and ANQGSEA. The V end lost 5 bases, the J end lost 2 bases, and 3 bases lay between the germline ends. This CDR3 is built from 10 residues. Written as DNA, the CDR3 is TGCAGCGTTCGACAAGAGACCCAGTACTTC. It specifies CSVRQETQYF. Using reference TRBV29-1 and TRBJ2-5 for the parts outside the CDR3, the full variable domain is SAVISQKPSRDICQRGTSLTIQCQVDSQVTMMFWYRQQPGQSLTLIATANQGSEATYESGFVIDKFPISRPNLTFSTLTVSNMSPEDSSIYLCSVRQETQYFGPGTRLLVL.

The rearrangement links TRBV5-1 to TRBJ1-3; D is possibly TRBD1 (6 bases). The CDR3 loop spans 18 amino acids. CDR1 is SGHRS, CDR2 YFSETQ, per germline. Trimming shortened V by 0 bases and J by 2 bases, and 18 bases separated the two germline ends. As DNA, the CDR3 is TGCGCCAGCAGCTTGGTCGGGGGGCGAATACTCACTGGAAACACCATATATTTT. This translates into CASSLVGGRILTGNTIYF.

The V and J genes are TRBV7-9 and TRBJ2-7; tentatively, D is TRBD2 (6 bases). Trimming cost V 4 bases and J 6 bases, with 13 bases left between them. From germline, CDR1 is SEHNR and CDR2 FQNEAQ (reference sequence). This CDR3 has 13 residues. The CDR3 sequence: CASSSSFGGEQYV. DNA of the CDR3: TGTGCCAGCAGCTCGAGTTTCGGGGGCGAGCAGTACGTC.

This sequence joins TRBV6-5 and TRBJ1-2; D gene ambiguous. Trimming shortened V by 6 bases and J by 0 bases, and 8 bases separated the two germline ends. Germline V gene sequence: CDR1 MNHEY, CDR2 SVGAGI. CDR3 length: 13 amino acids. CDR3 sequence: CASSSQTNYGYTF. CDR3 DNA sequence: TGTGCCAGCAGCAGTCAGACTAACTATGGCTACACCTTC.

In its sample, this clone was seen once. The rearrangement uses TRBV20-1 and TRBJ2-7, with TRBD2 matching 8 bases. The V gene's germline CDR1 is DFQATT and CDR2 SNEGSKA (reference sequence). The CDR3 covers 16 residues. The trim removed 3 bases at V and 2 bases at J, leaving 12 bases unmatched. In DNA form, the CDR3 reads TGCAGTGCTAGTAGCAACCGGGGACTAGAGACCTACGAGCAGTACTTC. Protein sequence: CSASSNRGLETYEQYF.

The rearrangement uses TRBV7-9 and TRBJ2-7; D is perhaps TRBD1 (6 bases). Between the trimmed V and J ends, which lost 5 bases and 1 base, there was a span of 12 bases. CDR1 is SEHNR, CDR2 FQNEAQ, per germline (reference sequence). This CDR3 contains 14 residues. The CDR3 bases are TGTGCCAGCAGCGTCCGGGACACATCCTACGAGCAGTACTTC. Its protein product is CASSVRDTSYEQYF.

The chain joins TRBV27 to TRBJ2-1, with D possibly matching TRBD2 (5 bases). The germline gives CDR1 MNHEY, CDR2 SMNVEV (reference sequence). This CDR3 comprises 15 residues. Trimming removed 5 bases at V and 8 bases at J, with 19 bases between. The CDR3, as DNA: TGTGCCAGCAGTGAACGACCCAGCGGCCGGGATGAGCAGTTCTTC. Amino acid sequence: CASSERPSGRDEQFF.

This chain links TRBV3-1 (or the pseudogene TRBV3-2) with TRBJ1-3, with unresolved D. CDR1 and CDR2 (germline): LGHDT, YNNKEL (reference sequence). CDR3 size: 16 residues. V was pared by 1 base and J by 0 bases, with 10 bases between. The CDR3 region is CASSQGGWISGNTIYF. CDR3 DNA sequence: TGTGCCAGCAGCCAAGGCGGGTGGATCTCTGGAAACACCATATATTTT.

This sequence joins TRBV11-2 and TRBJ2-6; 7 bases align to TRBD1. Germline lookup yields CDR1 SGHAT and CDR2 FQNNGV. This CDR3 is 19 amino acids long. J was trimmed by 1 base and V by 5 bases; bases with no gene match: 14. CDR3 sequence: CASSAPSGQRHSGANVLTF. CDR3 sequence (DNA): TGTGCCAGCAGCGCACCCTCGGGACAGCGTCATTCTGGGGCCAACGTCCTGACTTTC.

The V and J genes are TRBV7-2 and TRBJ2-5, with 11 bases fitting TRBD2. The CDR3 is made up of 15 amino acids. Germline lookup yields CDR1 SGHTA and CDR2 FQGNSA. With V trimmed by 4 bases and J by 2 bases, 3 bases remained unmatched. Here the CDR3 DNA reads TGTGCCAGCAGCTCGGGACTAGCGGCGCAAGAGACCCAGTACTTC. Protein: CASSSGLAAQETQYF.

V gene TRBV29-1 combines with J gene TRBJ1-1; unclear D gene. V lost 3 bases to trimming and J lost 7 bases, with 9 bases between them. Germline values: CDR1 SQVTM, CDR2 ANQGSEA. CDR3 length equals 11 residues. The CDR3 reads CSVEPGVEAFF. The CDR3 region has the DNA TGCAGCGTTGAGCCGGGAGTTGAAGCTTTCTTT.

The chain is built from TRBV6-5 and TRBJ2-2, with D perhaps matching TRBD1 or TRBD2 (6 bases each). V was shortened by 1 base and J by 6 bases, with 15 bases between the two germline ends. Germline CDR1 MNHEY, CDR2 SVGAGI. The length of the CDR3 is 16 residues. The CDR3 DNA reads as TGTGCCAGCAGTTACTTACCGGGGGCCACCCCCGGGGAGCTGTTTTTT. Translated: CASSYLPGATPGELFF.

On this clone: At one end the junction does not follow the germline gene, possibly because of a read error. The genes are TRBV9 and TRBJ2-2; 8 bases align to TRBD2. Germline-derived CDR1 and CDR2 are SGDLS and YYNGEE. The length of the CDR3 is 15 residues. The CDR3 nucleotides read TGTGCCAGCCGCGTCGGGGGGGCGGACACCGGGGAGCTGTTTTTT. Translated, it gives CASRVGGADTGELFF.

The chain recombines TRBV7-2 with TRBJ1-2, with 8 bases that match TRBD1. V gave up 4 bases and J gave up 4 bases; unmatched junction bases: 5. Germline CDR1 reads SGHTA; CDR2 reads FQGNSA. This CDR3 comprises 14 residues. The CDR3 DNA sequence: TGTGCCAGCAGCTCCCCCGGGACAGGCTATGGCTACACCTTC. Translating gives CASSSPGTGYGYTF. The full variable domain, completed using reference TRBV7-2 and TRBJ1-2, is GAGVSQSPSNKVTEKGKDVELRCDPISGHTALYWYRQSLGQGLEFLIYFQGNSAPDKSGLPSDRFSAERTGGSVSTLTIQRTQQEDSAVYLCASSSPGTGYGYTFGSGTRLTVV.

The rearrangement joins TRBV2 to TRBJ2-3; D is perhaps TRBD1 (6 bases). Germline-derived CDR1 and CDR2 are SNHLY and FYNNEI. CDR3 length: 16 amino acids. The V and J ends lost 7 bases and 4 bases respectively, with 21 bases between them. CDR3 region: CASTPQIGGYADTQYF. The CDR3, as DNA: TGTGCCAGCACCCCGCAAATAGGGGGATACGCAGATACGCAGTATTTT.

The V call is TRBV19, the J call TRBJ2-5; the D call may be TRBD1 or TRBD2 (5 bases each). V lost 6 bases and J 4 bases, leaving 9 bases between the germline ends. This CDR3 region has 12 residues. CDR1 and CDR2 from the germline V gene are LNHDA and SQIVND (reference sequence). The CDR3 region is CASSRDRETQYF. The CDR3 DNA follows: TGTGCCAGTAGCAGGGACCGAGAGACCCAGTACTTC.

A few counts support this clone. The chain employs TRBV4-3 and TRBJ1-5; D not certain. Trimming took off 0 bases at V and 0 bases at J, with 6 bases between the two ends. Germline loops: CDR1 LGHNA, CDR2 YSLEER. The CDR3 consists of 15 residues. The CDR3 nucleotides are TGCGCCAGCAGCCAAGATCTTTATAGCAATCAGCCCCAGCATTTT. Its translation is CASSQDLYSNQPQHF.

The chain's CDR3 is CATGDRMNTEAFF. The DNA of the CDR3 is TGTGCCACCGGGGACAGGATGAACACTGAAGCTTTCTTT. The chain joins TRBV15 to TRBJ1-1; TRBD1 aligns across 8 bases. Trimming took 8 bases from V and 0 from J; bases not matched to a gene: 2. In germline, CDR1 is LNHNV, CDR2 YYDKDF (reference sequence). The CDR3 runs 13 residues.

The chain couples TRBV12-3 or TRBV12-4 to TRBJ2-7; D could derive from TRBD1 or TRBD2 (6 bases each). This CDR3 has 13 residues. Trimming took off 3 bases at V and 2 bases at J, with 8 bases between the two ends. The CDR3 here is CASSLGGPYEQYV. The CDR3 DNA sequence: TGTGCCAGCAGTTTGGGGGGCCCCTACGAGCAGTACGTC.